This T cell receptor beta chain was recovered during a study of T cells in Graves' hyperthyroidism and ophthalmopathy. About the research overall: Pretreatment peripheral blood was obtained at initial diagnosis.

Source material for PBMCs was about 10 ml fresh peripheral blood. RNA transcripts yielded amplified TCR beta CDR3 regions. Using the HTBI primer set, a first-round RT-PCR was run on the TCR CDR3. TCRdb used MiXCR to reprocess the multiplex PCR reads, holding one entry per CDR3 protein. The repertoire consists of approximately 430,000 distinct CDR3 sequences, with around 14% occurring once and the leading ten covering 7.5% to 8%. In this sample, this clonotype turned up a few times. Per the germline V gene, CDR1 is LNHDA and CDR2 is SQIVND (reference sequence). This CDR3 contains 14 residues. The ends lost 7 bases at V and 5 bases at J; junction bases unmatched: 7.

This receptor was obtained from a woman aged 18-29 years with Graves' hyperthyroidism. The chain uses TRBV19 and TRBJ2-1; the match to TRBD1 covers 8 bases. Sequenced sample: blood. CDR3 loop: CASNSRTGNNEQFF. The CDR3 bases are TGTGCCAGTAATTCCAGGACAGGGAACAATGAGCAGTTCTTC.